The sequence of this T cell receptor beta chain was determined in a study of T cell responses to AZD1222 COVID-19 vaccine. The study's findings and limits: Epitopes outside B.1.351 and B.1.1.7 mutated regions reportedly drew nearly half of spike TCRs.

The protocol was immunoSEQ multiplex PCR, while the TCRdb copy is restricted to in-frame clones and leaves out a portion. Found here are 200,000 or so clones, approximately 95% of them singletons; the top ten hold about 1%. Trimming at V came to 3 bases and at J to 8 bases, leaving 5 bases not matched to a gene. Germline values: CDR1 WNHNN, CDR2 SYGVQD (reference sequence). The CDR3 covers 14 residues. The sample holds one count of this clone. Antigen specificity is unknown. The TCR sequence derives from an adult who received the AZD1222 COVID-19 vaccine. The source material was peripheral blood, sampled 28 days after the second AZD1222 dose. J is TRBJ2-2 and V is TRBV10-1; 8 bases align to TRBD1. CDR3 coding DNA: TGCGCCAGCAGTGAACAGGGGGAAAAAGGGGAGCTGTTTTTT. Protein: CASSEQGEKGELFF.